This TCR beta chain originates from a study of T cells in Graves' hyperthyroidism and ophthalmopathy. RNA transcripts gave rise to amplified TCR beta CDR3 regions. HTBI primers were used for first-round RT-PCR of the TCR CDR3. TCRdb processed the multiplex PCR reads anew with MiXCR; each CDR3 protein has one entry. The sample shows more than 350,000 distinct CDR3 sequences, approximately 16% of them seen only once. A patient was excluded if there was uncontrolled infection, other autoimmune disease, pregnancy or lactation. This clonotype has at least ten counts. The CDR3 totals 13 residues. Trimming removed 5 bases from V and 4 bases from J, with 10 bases in between. Germline V gene data show CDR1 as SGHRS and CDR2 as YFSETQ.

V is TRBV5-1 and J is TRBJ1-5; D is unresolved. Sequencing used blood. The source of this sequence is a woman aged 60-70 years with Graves' ophthalmopathy. The CDR3 DNA reads as TGCGCCAGCAGAGAAGGCCAAAATCAGCCCCAGCATTTT. It translates to CASREGQNQPQHF.